The 29 T cell receptor beta chains listed next were all sequenced from one sample in a study of T cell responses to AZD1222 COVID-19 vaccine. Sequencing was performed with immunoSEQ multiplex PCR; in TCRdb, only in-frame clones are kept and a portion is missing. The table records roughly 150,000 clones, under 95% of them present only once. The sequenced sample was peripheral blood, obtained on day 0 of AZD1222 vaccination. Source of these receptors: an adult in good health.

This sequence joins TRBV27 and TRBJ2-7; D remains unclear. This CDR3 has 15 amino acids. V was trimmed by 6 bases and J by 0 bases, leaving 15 bases between them. Germline values: CDR1 MNHEY, CDR2 SMNVEV (reference sequence). The CDR3 coding sequence is TGTGCCAGCAGCCCCAGGCCTACCAACTCCTACGAGCAGTACTTC. This codes for CASSPRPTNSYEQYF.

The chain uses TRBV27 and TRBJ1-1, with D unclear. In germline, CDR1 is MNHEY, CDR2 SMNVEV (reference sequence). The CDR3 totals 13 residues. V was cut by 6 bases and J by 3 bases, with 11 bases left in between. The CDR3 bases are TGTGCCAGCAGGGGTCAGGCGGACACTGAAGCTTTCTTT. Amino acid sequence: CASRGQADTEAFF.

The rearrangement joins TRBV28 to TRBJ1-2, with D possibly being TRBD1 (5 bases). The CDR3 has 14 amino acids. CDR1 and CDR2 (germline): MDHEN, SYDVKM. V was pared by 3 bases and J by 3 bases, with 11 bases between. The CDR3 is CASSFVRVDYGYTF. CDR3 sequence (DNA): TGTGCCAGCAGTTTCGTCAGGGTGGACTATGGCTACACCTTC.

The chain joins TRBV30 to TRBJ2-1; TRBD2 is a possible D gene (6 bases). The germline V gene encodes CDR1 GTSNPN and CDR2 SVGIG (reference sequence). Trimming pared 1 base from V and 3 bases from J, leaving 10 bases between. The CDR3 runs to 14 residues. CDR3 nucleotide sequence: TGTGCCTGGAGTGGCGGGGCGGGCTACAATGAGCAGTTCTTC. Amino acid sequence: CAWSGGAGYNEQFF.

The chain employs TRBV20-1 and TRBJ1-1; the match to TRBD1 covers 7 bases. Looked up from germline, CDR1 is DFQATT and CDR2 is SNEGSKA (reference sequence). The CDR3 is made up of 18 amino acids. Trimming at V came to 3 bases and at J to 6 bases, leaving 22 bases not matched to a gene. The CDR3 bases are TGCAGTGCTAGTAATTTCAGGGGGAAACCCCACCCGGGCGCTGAAGCTTTCTTT. Translating it yields CSASNFRGKPHPGAEAFF.

The V and J genes are TRBV9 and TRBJ1-2; D is unclear. Trimming removed 3 bases at V and 4 bases at J, with 13 bases between. Germline V gene lookup returns CDR1 SGDLS and CDR2 YYNGEE. The CDR3 runs to 14 residues. The DNA for the CDR3 is TGTGCCAGCAGCGCACGTAATCTACCCTATGGCTACACCTTC. Translation gives CASSARNLPYGYTF.

This chain uses TRBV18 with TRBJ2-3; D call uncertain. Germline CDR1 and CDR2: KGHSH and LQKENI. There are 13 residues in the CDR3. V lost 2 bases to trimming and J lost 3 bases, with 6 bases between them. The CDR3, as DNA: TGTGCCAGCTCACCAGATGTGACAGATACGCAGTATTTT. As protein: CASSPDVTDTQYF.

This chain links TRBV13 with TRBJ2-1; 7 bases align to TRBD1. The CDR3 contains 15 residues. With 8 bases clipped from V and 0 bases from J, the junction kept 7 bases outside the gene matches. The germline V gene encodes CDR1 PRHDT and CDR2 FYEKMQ (reference sequence). Here the CDR3 DNA reads TGTGCCAGCGGGCCGGACAGGAGCTCCTACAATGAGCAGTTCTTC. It yields the protein CASGPDRSSYNEQFF. Variable domain in full (rest from reference TRBV13 and TRBJ2-1): AAGVIQSPRHLIKEKRETATLKCYPIPRHDTVYWYQQGPGQDPQFLISFYEKMQSDKGSIPDRFSAQQFSDYHSELNMSSLELGDSALYFCASGPDRSSYNEQFFGPGTRLTVL.

The genes are TRBV13 and TRBJ1-1; tentative D call: TRBD1 (5 bases). Trimming shortened V by 2 bases and J by 6 bases, and 19 bases separated the two germline ends. The CDR3 loop spans 16 amino acids. CDR1 and CDR2 (germline): PRHDT, FYEKMQ (reference sequence). The CDR3 DNA follows: TGTGCCAGCAGCTTACAGTTTAGGGGTAATTTAGCTGAAGCTTTCTTT. Encoded protein: CASSLQFRGNLAEAFF.

The chain carries TRBV4-1 and TRBJ1-1; the D is unclear. The ends were cut back, 1 base at V and 1 base at J, with 4 bases in the middle. The CDR3 contains 13 residues. Per the germline V gene, CDR1 is MGHRA and CDR2 is YSYEKL. CDR3 protein: CASSQGENTEAFF. CDR3 nucleotides: TGCGCCAGCAGCCAAGGGGAGAACACTGAAGCTTTCTTT.

The chain uses TRBV5-1 and TRBJ2-7; the D is unclear. CDR3 length: 13 residues. V lost 0 bases and J 2 bases, leaving 6 bases between the germline ends. Germline V gene data show CDR1 as SGHRS and CDR2 as YFSETQ. This CDR3 is CASSLVGTYEQYF. The CDR3 DNA is TGCGCCAGCAGCTTGGTCGGAACCTACGAGCAGTACTTC.

This rearrangement joins TRBV7-2 to TRBJ2-7; possibly TRBD2 for D (6 bases). V lost 6 bases and J 2 bases, leaving 14 bases between the germline ends. The CDR3 length is 14 residues. Germline CDR1 and CDR2: SGHTA and FQGNSA. The CDR3 bases are TGTGCCAGCAGTTTTACTAGCAGCCCCTACGAGCAGTACTTC. As protein: CASSFTSSPYEQYF.

This clone was detected only once. The chain carries TRBV28 and TRBJ1-6; tentatively, D is TRBD1 (5 bases). The V end was cut by 8 bases, the J end by 5 bases, with 16 bases between. The CDR3 runs 15 residues. Germline CDR1 MDHEN, CDR2 SYDVKM. CDR3 sequence: CASFNSGQDNSPLHF. The CDR3 nucleotides read TGTGCCAGCTTTAATTCGGGGCAGGATAATTCACCCCTCCACTTT.

The V call is TRBV5-8, the J call TRBJ1-2; 7 bases are a match to TRBD1. CDR1 is SGHTS and CDR2 is YDEGEE in the germline V gene. Unmatched junction bases numbered 15, after V lost 4 bases and J lost 3 bases. The CDR3 runs 17 residues. The CDR3 region is CASSPGQITTDYYGYTF. DNA for the CDR3: TGTGCCAGCAGCCCGGGACAGATCACGACAGACTACTATGGCTACACCTTC.

The chain carries TRBV12-3 or TRBV12-4 and TRBJ2-7, with D possibly TRBD2 on 5 matching bases. V shed 6 bases and J shed 7 bases, with 16 bases lying between them. The CDR3 totals 13 residues. CDR3 bases: TGTGCCAGCAGACGAGAAGGAGGTGGAGAGCAGTACTTC. Translation gives CASRREGGGEQYF.

As DNA, the CDR3 is TGTGCCAGCAGCAACGGGGGGGGCAATCAGCCCCAGCATTTT. As protein: CASSNGGGNQPQHF. This sequence joins TRBV5-6 and TRBJ1-5; weak D call: TRBD1 (5 bases). V gave up 4 bases and J gave up 2 bases, with 10 bases separating them. Germline-derived CDR1 and CDR2 are SGHDT and YYEEEE. The CDR3 covers 14 residues.

J is TRBJ1-5 and V is TRBV11-2, with no clear D. The germline V and J ends were trimmed by 1 base and 4 bases, with 5 bases remaining between them. Germline V CDR1 and CDR2: SGHAT, FQNNGV. CDR3 length: 13 amino acids. CDR3 protein: CASSLGRNQPQHF. The CDR3 DNA reads TGTGCCAGCAGCTTAGGCCGGAATCAGCCCCAGCATTTT.

A single count supports this clone. The chain employs TRBV9 and TRBJ1-1; tentative D call: TRBD1 (5 bases). The germline gives CDR1 SGDLS, CDR2 YYNGEE. V was pared by 4 bases and J by 6 bases, with 19 bases between. The CDR3 totals 15 residues. The CDR3 protein is CASSPRIRDLSEAFF. Here the CDR3 DNA reads TGTGCCAGCAGCCCCAGGATCAGGGATTTATCTGAAGCTTTCTTT.

The V and J genes are TRBV6-5 and TRBJ2-7; 10 bases map to TRBD1. With V trimmed by 8 bases and J by 2 bases, 3 bases remained unmatched. This CDR3 has 13 residues. The germline CDR1 and CDR2 sequences are MNHEY and SVGAGI. CDR3 loop: CASRDRGPYEQYF. The CDR3 DNA sequence: TGTGCCAGCCGGGACAGGGGACCCTACGAGCAGTACTTC.

The V and J genes are TRBV27 and TRBJ2-1, with 7 bases identical to TRBD1. CDR1 is MNHEY and CDR2 is SMNVEV in the germline V gene (reference sequence). The CDR3 is made up of 13 amino acids. J gave up 8 bases and V 5 bases, and 6 bases lay outside the gene matches. The CDR3 coding sequence is TGTGCCAGCAGTATAGGACAGGTCCATGAGCAGTTCTTC. As protein: CASSIGQVHEQFF.

The gene calls are TRBV2 and TRBJ2-5; D call uncertain. The CDR3 is made up of 13 amino acids. The V and J ends lost 6 bases and 5 bases respectively, with 13 bases between them. CDR1 SNHLY and CDR2 FYNNEI come from the germline V gene. The CDR3 loop is CASSARAVETQYF. CDR3 bases: TGTGCCAGCAGCGCCCGGGCGGTTGAGACCCAGTACTTC.

The chain's CDR3 is CASSFNAASYEQYF. DNA of the CDR3: TGTGCCAGCAGTTTTAACGCGGCCTCCTACGAGCAGTACTTC. The chain uses TRBV27 and TRBJ2-7, with no clear D. The CDR3 runs to 14 residues. V was clipped by 3 bases and J by 0 bases, with 9 bases between them. Germline-derived CDR1 and CDR2 are MNHEY and SMNVEV (reference sequence).

This chain connects TRBV9 to TRBJ1-4; unclear D gene. Germline V gene lookup returns CDR1 SGDLS and CDR2 YYNGEE. Trimming removed 2 bases at V and 3 bases at J, with 5 bases between. This CDR3 spans 13 amino acids. CDR3 in amino acids: CASSVSANEKLFF. CDR3 sequence (DNA): TGTGCCAGCAGCGTTTCTGCTAATGAAAAACTGTTTTTT. Combining the CDR3 with reference TRBV9 and TRBJ1-4 gives the whole variable domain DSGVTQTPKHLITATGQRVTLRCSPRSGDLSVYWYQQSLDQGLQFLIQYYNGEERAKGNILERFSAQQFPDLHSELNLSSLELGDSALYFCASSVSANEKLFFGSGTQLSVL.

In its sample, this clone was seen once. This chain joins TRBV2 and TRBJ1-1, with D maybe TRBD1 (6 bases). V lost 9 bases and J 1 base, leaving 12 bases between the germline ends. The CDR3 has 13 amino acids. CDR1 is SNHLY and CDR2 is FYNNEI in the germline V gene. This CDR3 reads CASPRGTNTEAFF. The CDR3 DNA reads as TGTGCCAGTCCTAGGGGGACGAACACTGAAGCTTTCTTT.

This chain connects TRBV10-3 to TRBJ1-3; TRBD1 aligns across 7 bases. The CDR3 length is 14 residues. The V and J ends lost 6 bases and 3 bases, in that order; junction bases with no gene match: 5. In germline, CDR1 is ENHRY, CDR2 SYGVKD. DNA of the CDR3: TGTGCCATCAGAGGGGACAGTAATGGAAACACCATATATTTT. Protein sequence: CAIRGDSNGNTIYF.

The chain has TRBV3-1 (or the pseudogene TRBV3-2) and TRBJ2-6; a weak D match, TRBD1 (6 bases). The CDR3 runs to 17 residues. Trimming pared 0 bases from V and 0 bases from J, leaving 9 bases between. Germline V gene data show CDR1 as LGHDT and CDR2 as YNNKEL (reference sequence). The CDR3 nucleotides are TGTGCCAGCAGCCAAGACAGGGGAATCTCTGGGGCCAACGTCCTGACTTTC. Translated, it gives CASSQDRGISGANVLTF.

The rearrangement uses TRBV7-3 and TRBJ1-5; D is possibly TRBD1 (5 bases). The CDR3 consists of 13 residues. V shed 5 bases and J shed 4 bases, with 9 bases lying between them. In germline, CDR1 is SGHTA, CDR2 FQGTGA. The CDR3 DNA follows: TGTGCCAGCAGCGCGACAGTAAATCAGCCCCAGCATTTT. Translation gives CASSATVNQPQHF.

V usage is TRBV4-2 and J usage is TRBJ1-3; 7 nucleotides line up with TRBD1. This CDR3 is 15 amino acids long. The germline V gene has CDR1 LGHNA and CDR2 YNFKEQ. With V trimmed by 1 base and J by 7 bases, 7 bases remained unmatched. CDR3 coding DNA: TGTGCCAGCAGCCAAGGAACAGGGGATACCAACACCATATATTTT. It is translated as CASSQGTGDTNTIYF.

The chain has TRBV4-1 and TRBJ1-5; TRBD1 might be the D (6 bases). The germline V gene encodes CDR1 MGHRA and CDR2 YSYEKL. This CDR3 has 14 residues. Deletions cut 4 bases from V and 6 bases from J, with 13 bases between. CDR3 amino acids: CASSLYRGGQPQHF. CDR3 sequence (DNA): TGCGCCAGCAGCCTCTATAGGGGGGGTCAGCCCCAGCATTTT.